This T cell receptor (beta chain) is drawn from a study of technical replicates of blood from several donors (dated by TCRdb to the late 2010s). As concerns this clone: No antigen is known for it. Within one base of it there is no much larger clone, and no base qualities were kept.

Receptor libraries were prepared by the immunoSEQ multiplex PCR assay. TCRdb took this table from immuneACCESS and kept in-frame rearrangements with V and J called. Such tables lack part of the clones; where checked against another copy, unresolved V genes explain under half of the gap, and the rest is unexplained. The sample yields approximately 99,000 clones; 95% to 97% were counted once. The ten largest clones take up approximately 0.33% of the sample. The CDR3 holds 16 amino acids from the cysteine to the phenylalanine. Only the CDR3 part of the read is kept: 48 bases, read in frame from the first base. V trim: 6 bases; J trim: 1 base; unmatched bases: 6. The germline V gene sets CDR1 to SGHTA and CDR2 to FQGTGA.

The sequenced sample was T cells isolated from PBMCs. The sequence links TRBV7-3 to TRBJ2-1; 10 middle bases align to TRBD2. The source of this sequence is a human donor in good health. CDR3 protein: CASRPTSGKSYNEQFF. The DNA reads as follows: TGTGCCAGCAGACCTACTAGCGGGAAGTCCTACAATGAGCAGTTCTTC.